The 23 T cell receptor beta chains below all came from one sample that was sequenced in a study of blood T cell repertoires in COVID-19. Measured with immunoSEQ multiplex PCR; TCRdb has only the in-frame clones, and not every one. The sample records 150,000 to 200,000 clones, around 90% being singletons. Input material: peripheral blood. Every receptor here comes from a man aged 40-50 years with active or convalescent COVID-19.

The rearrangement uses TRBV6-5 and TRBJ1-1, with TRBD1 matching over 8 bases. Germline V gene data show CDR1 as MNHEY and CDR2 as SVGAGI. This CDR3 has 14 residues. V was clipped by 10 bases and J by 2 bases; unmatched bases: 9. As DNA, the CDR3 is TGTGCCATCCCCGGTGACAGGGGTAACACTGAAGCTTTCTTT. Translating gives CAIPGDRGNTEAFF.

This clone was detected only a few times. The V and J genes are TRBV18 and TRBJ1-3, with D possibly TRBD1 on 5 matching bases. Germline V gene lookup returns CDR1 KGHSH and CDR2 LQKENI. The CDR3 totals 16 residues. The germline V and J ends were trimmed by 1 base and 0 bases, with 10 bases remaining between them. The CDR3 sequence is CASSPQQDISGNTIYF. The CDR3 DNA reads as TGTGCCAGCTCACCACAACAGGATATCTCTGGAAACACCATATATTTT.

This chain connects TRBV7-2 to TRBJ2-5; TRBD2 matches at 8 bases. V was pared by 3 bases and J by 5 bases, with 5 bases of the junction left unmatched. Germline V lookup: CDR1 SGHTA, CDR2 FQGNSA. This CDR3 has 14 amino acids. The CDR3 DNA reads TGTGCCAGCAGCTTCCGCCCGGGGGGGGAGACCCAGTACTTC. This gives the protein CASSFRPGGETQYF.

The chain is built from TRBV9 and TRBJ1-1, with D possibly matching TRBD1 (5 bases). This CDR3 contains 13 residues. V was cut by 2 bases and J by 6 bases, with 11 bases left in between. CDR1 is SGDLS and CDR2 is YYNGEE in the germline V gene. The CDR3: CASSVQGEAEAFF. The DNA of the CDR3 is TGTGCCAGCAGCGTGCAGGGTGAAGCTGAAGCTTTCTTT.

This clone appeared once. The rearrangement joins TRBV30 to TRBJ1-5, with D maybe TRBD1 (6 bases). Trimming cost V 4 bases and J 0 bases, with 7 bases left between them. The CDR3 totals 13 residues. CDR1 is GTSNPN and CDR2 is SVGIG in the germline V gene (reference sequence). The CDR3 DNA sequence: TGTGCCTGGAACAGGGCTAGCAATCAGCCCCAGCATTTT. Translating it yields CAWNRASNQPQHF.

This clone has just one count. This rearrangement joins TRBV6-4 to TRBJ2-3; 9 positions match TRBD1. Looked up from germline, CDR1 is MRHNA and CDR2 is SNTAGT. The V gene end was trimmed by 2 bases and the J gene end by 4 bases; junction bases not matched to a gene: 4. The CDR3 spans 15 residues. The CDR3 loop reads CASSDVGQGADTQYF. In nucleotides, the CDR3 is TGTGCCAGCAGTGACGTGGGACAGGGAGCAGATACGCAGTATTTT.

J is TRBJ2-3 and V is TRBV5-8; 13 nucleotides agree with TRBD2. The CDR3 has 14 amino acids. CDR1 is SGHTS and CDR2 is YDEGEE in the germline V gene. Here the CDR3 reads CATRLAGGSDTQYF. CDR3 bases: TGTGCGACCCGACTAGCGGGGGGTTCAGATACGCAGTATTTT.

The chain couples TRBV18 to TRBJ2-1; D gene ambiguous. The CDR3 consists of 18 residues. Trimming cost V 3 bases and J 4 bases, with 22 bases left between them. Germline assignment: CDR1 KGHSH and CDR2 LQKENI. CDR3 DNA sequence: TGTGCCAGCTCACCCCCGGGTACGAGATACAAACCTTACAATGAGCAGTTCTTC. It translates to CASSPPGTRYKPYNEQFF.

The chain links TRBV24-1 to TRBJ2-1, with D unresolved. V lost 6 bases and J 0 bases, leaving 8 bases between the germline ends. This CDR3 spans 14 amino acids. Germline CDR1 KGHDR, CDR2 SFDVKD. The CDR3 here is CATSPSSSYNEQFF. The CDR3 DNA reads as TGTGCCACCAGTCCCTCCAGCTCCTACAATGAGCAGTTCTTC.

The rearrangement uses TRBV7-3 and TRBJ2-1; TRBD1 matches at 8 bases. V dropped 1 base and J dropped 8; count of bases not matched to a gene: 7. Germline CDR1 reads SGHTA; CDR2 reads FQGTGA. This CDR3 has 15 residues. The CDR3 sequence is CASSLIAGGKDEQFF. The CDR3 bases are TGTGCCAGCAGCTTAATTGCAGGGGGCAAGGATGAGCAGTTCTTC.

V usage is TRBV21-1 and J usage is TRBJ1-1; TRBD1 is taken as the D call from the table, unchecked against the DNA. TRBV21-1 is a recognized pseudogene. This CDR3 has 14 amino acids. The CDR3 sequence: CASSKVSRWTEAFF. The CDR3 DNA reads TGTGCCAGCAGCAAAGTTTCCAGATGGACTGAAGCTTTCTTT.

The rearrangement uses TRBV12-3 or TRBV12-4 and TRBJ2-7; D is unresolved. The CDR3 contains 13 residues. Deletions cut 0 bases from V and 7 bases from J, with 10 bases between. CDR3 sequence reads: CASSLATRREQYF. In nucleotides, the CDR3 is TGTGCCAGCAGTTTAGCTACCCGGCGGGAGCAGTACTTC.

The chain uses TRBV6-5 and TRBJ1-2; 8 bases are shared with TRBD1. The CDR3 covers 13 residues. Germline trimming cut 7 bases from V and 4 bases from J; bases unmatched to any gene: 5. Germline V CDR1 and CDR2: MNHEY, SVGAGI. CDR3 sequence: CASKAGGGYGYTF. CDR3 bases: TGTGCCAGCAAGGCAGGGGGCGGCTATGGCTACACCTTC.

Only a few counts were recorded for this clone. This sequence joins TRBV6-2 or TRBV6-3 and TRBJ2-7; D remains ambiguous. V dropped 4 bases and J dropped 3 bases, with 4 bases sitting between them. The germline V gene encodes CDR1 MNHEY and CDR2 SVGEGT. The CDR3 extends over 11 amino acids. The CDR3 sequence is CASSSYYEQYF. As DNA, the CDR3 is TGTGCCAGCAGTTCCTACTACGAGCAGTACTTC.

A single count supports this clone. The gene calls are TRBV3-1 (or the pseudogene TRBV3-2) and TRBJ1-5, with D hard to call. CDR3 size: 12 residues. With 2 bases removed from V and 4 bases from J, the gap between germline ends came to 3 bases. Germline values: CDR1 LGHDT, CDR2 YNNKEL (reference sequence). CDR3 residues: CASSQLNQPQHF. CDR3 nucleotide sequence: TGTGCCAGCAGCCAATTAAATCAGCCCCAGCATTTT.

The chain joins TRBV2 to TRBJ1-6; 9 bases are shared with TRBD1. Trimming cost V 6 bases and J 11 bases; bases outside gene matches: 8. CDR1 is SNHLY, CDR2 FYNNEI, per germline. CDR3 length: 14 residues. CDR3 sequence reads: CASRGQGDMTPLHF. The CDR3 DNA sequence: TGTGCCAGCAGGGGACAGGGCGATATGACACCCCTCCACTTT.

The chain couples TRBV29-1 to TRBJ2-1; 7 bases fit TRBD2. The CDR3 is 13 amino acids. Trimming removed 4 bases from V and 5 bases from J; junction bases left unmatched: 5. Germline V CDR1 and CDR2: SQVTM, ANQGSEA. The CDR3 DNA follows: TGCAGCGTTGGTGCGGGGGAGGACAATGAGCAGTTCTTC. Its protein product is CSVGAGEDNEQFF.

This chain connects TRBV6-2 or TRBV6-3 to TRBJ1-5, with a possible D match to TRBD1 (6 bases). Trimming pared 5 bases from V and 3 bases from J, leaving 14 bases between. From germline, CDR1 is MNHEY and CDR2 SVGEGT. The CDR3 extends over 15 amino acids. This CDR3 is CASSDNREYNQPQHF. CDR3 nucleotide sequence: TGTGCCAGCAGTGACAACAGGGAATACAATCAGCCCCAGCATTTT.

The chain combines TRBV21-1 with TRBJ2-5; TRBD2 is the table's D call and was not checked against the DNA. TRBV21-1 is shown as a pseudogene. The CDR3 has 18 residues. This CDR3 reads CASSKEIRLAGGQETQYF. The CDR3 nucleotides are TGTGCCAGCAGCAAAGAAATCCGGCTAGCGGGGGGGCAAGAGACCCAGTACTTC.

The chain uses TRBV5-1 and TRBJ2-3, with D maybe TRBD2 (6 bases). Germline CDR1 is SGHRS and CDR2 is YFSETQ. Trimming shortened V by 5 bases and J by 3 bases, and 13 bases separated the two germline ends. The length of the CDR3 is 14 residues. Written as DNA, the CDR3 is TGCGCCAGCAGGGGGGACTTTAAAACAGATACGCAGTATTTT. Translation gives CASRGDFKTDTQYF.

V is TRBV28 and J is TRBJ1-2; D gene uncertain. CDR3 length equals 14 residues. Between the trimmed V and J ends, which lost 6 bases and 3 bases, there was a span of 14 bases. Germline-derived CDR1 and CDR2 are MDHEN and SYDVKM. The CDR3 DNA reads TGTGCCAGCAGCCCCGCGGCGTCTGACTATGGCTACACCTTC. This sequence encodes CASSPAASDYGYTF.

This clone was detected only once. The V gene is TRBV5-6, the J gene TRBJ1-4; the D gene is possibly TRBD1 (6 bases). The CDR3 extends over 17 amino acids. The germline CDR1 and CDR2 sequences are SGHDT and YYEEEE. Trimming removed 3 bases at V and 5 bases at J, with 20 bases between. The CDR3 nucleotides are TGTGCCAGCAGCTCGAGGAGGTGGGGGGGCGCGAATGAAAAACTGTTTTTT. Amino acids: CASSSRRWGGANEKLFF.

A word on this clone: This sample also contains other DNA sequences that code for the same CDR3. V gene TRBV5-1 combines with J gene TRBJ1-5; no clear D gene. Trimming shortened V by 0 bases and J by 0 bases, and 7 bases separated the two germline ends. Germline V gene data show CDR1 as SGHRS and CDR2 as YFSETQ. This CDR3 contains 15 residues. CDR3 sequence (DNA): TGCGCCAGCAGCTTGGACTCATATAGCAATCAGCCCCAGCATTTT. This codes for CASSLDSYSNQPQHF.